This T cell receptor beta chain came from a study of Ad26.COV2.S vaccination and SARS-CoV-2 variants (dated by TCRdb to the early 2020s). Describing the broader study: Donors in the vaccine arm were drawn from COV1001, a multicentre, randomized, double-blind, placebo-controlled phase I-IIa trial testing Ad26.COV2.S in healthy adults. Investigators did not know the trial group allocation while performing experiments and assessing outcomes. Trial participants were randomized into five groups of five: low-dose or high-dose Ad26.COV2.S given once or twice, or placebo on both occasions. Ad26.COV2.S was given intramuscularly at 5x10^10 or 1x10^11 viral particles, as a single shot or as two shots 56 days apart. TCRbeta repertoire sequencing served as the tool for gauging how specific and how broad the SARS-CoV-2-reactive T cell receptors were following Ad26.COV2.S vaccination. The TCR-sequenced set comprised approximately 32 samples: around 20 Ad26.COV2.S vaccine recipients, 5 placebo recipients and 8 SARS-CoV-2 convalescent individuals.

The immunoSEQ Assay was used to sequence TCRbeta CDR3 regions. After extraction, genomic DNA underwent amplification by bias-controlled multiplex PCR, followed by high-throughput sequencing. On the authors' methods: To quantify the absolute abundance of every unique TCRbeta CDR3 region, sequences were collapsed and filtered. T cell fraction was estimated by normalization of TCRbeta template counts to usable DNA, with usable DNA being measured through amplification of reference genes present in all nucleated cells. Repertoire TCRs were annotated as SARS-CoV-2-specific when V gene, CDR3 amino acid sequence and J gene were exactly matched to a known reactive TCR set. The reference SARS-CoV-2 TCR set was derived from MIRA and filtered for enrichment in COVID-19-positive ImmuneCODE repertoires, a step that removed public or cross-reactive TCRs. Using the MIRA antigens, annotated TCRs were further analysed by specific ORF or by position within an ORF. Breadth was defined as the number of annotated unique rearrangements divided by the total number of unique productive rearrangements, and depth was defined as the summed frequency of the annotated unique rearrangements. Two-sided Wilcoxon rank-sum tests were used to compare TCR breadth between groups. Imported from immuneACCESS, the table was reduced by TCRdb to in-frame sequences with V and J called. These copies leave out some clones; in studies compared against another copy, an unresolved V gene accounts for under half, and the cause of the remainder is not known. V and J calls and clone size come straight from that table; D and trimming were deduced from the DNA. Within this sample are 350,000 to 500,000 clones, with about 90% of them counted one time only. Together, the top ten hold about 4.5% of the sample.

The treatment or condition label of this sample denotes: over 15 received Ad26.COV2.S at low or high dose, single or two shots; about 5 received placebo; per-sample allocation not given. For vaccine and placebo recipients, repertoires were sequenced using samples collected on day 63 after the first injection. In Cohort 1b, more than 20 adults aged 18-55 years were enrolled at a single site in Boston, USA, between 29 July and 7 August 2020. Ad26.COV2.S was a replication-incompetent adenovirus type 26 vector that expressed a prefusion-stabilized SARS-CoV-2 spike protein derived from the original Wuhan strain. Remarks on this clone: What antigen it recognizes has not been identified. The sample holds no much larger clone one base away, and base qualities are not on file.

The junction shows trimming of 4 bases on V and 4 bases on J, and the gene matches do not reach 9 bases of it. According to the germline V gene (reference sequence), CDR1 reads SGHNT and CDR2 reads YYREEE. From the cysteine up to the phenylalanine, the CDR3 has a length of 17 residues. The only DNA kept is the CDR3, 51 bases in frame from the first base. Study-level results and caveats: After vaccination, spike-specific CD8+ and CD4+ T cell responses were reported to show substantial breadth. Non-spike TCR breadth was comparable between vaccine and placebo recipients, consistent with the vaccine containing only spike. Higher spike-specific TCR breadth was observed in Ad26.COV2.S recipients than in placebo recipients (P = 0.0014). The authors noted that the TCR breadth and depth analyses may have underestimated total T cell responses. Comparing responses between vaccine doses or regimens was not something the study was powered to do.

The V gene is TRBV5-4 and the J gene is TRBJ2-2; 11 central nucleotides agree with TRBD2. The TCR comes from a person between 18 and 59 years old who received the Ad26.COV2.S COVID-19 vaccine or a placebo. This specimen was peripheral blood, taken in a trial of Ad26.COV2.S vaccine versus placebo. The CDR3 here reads CASSPSSGRPLTGELFF. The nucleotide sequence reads TGTGCCAGCAGCCCTTCTAGCGGGAGGCCCCTCACCGGGGAGCTGTTTTTT.